The clone carrying this T cell receptor beta chain was seen many times. As yet, its antigen is unknown. The read ends 3 residues shy of where the CDR3 ends; the end is completed using the germline J gene. V shed 6 bases and J shed 3 bases, with 8 bases lying between them. Per germline, CDR1 SNHLY and CDR2 FYNNEI. The CDR3 has 12 amino acids. Repertoires were generated with immunoSEQ multiplex PCR, while TCRdb's copy carries only in-frame clones and drops some. The sample holds 25,000 to 35,000 clones, and no clone turns up only once. The sample comes from a study of T cell clonality in common variable immunodeficiency. The study's findings and limits: CVID subjects shared fewer TCRbeta clones than healthy controls did. Common variable immunodeficiency TCR beta sequences reportedly had fewer deletions and N-nucleotide insertions.

This chain joins TRBV2 and TRBJ1-1; maybe TRBD1 (6 bases). This receptor was identified in a human donor with common variable immunodeficiency. Source material: peripheral blood mononuclear cells. The CDR3 spells CASSTGYTEAFF. The sequenced CDR3 bases are TGTGCCAGCAGCACAGGGTACACTGAA. The full variable domain, with the rest looked up from reference TRBV2 and TRBJ1-1, is EPEVTQTPSHQVTQMGQEVILRCVPISNHLYFYWYRQILGQKVEFLVSFYNNEISEKSEIFDDQFSVERPDGSNFTLKIRSTKLEDSAMYFCASSTGYTEAFFGQGTRLTVV.